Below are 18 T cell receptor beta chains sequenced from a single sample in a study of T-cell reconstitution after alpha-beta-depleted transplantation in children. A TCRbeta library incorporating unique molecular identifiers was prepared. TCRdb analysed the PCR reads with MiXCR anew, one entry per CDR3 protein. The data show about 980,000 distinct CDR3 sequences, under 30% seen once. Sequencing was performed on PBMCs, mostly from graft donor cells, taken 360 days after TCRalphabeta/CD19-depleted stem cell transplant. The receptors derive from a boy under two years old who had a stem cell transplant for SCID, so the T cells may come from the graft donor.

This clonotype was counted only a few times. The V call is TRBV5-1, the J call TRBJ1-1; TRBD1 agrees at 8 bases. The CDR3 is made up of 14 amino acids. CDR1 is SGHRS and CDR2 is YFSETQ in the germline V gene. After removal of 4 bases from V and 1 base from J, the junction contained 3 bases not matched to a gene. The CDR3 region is CASSGGTGNTEAFF. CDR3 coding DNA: TGCGCCAGCAGCGGAGGGACAGGGAACACTGAAGCTTTCTTT.

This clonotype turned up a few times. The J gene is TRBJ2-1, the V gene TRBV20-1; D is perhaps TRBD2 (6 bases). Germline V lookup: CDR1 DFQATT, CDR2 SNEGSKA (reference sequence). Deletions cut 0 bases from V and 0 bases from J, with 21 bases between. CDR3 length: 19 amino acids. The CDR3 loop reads CSARDPTARGYTSYNEQFF. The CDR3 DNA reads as TGCAGTGCTAGAGATCCGACGGCGCGGGGCTATACCTCCTACAATGAGCAGTTCTTC.

The CDR3 spells CASSLGSNEETQYF. The DNA of the CDR3 is TGTGCCAGCAGCCTAGGGAGTAATGAAGAGACCCAGTACTTC. The chain has TRBV7-2 and TRBJ2-5; a weak D match, TRBD2 (5 bases). V shed 5 bases and J shed 3 bases, with 13 bases lying between them. Germline V gives CDR1 SGHTA, CDR2 FQGNSA. The CDR3 has 14 amino acids.

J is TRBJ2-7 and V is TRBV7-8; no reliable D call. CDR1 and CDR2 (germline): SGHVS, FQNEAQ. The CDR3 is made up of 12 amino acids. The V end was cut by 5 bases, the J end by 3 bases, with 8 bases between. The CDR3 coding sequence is TGTGCCAGCAGCCCTCAAGTCTACGAGCAGTACTTC. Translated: CASSPQVYEQYF.

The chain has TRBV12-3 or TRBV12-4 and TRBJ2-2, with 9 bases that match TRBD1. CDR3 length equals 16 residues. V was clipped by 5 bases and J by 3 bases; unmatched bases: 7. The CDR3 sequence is CASSRTGTGYTGELFF. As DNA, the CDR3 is TGTGCCAGCAGTCGCACCGGGACAGGGTACACCGGGGAGCTGTTTTTT.

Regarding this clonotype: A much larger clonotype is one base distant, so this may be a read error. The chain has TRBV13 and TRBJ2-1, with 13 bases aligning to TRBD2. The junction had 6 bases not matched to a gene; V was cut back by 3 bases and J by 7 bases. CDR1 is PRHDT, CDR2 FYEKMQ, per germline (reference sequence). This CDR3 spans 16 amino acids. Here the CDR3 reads CASSLTGTSGENEQFF. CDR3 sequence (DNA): TGTGCCAGCAGCTTGACCGGGACTAGCGGGGAGAATGAGCAGTTCTTC.

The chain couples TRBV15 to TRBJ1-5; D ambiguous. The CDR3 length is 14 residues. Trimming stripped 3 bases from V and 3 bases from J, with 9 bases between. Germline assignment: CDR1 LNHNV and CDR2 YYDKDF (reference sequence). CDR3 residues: CATSRPGPNQPQHF. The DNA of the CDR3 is TGTGCCACCAGCAGGCCGGGCCCCAATCAGCCCCAGCATTTT. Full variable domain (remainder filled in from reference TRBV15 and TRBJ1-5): DAMVIQNPRYQVTQFGKPVTLSCSQTLNHNVMYWYQQKSSQAPKLLFHYYDKDFNNEADTPDNFQSRRPNTSFCFLDIRSPGLGDTAMYLCATSRPGPNQPQHFGDGTRLSIL.

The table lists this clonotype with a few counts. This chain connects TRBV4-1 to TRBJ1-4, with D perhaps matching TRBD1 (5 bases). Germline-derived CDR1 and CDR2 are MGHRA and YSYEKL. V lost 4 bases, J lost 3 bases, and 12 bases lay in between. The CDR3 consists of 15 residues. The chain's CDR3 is CASSPGGDSNEKLFF. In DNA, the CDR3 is TGCGCCAGCAGCCCCGGAGGGGACTCTAATGAAAAACTGTTTTTT.

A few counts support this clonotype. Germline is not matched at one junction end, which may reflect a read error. The CDR3: CSARDAPQSFF. The CDR3 nucleotides are TGCAGTGCTAGAGATGCCCCACAGAGCTTTTTT. The chain joins TRBV20-1 to TRBJ1-1, with D hard to call. The CDR3 totals 11 residues. Germline CDR1 is DFQATT and CDR2 is SNEGSKA (reference sequence).

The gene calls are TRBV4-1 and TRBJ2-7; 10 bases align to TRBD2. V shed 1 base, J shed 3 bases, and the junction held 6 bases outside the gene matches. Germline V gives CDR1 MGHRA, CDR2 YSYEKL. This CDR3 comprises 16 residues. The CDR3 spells CASSQGRLAGVYEQYF. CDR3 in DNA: TGCGCCAGCAGCCAAGGTCGCCTAGCGGGGGTCTACGAGCAGTACTTC.

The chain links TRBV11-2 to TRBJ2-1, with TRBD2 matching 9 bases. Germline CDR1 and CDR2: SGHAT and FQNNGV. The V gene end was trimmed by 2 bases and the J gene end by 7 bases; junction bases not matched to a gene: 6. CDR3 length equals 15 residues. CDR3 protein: CASSLTLLAGNEQFF. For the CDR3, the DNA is TGTGCCAGCAGCTTAACGCTCCTAGCGGGGAATGAGCAGTTCTTC.

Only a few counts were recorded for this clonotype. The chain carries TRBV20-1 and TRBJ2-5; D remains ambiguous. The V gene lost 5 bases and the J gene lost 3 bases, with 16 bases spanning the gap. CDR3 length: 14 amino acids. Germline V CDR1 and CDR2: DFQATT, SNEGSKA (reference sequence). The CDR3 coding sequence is TGCAGTGCTCCGTCACAAACAAAGAAAGAGACCCAGTACTTC. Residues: CSAPSQTKKETQYF.

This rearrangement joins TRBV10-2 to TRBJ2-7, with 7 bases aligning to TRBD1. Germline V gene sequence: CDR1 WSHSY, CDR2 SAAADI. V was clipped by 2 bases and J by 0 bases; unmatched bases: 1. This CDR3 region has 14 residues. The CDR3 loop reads CASSEGQASYEQYF. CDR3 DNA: TGCGCCAGCAGTGAGGGACAGGCCTCCTACGAGCAGTACTTC.

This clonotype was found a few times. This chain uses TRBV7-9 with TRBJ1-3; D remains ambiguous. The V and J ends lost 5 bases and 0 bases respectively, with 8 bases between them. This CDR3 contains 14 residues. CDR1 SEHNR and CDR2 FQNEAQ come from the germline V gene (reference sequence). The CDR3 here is CASSPFISGNTIYF. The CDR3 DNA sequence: TGTGCCAGCAGCCCTTTTATCTCTGGAAACACCATATATTTT.

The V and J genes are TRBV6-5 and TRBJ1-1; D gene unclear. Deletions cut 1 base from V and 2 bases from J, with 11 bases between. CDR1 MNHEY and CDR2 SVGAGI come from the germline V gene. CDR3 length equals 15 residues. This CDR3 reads CASSYWAGPNTEAFF. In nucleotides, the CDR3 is TGTGCCAGCAGTTACTGGGCAGGACCTAACACTGAAGCTTTCTTT.

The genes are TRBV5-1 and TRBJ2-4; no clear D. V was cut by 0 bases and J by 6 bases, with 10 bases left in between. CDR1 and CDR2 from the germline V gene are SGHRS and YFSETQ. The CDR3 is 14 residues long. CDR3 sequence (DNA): TGCGCCAGCAGCTTGGAAGAACCGGTAAACATTCAGTACTTC. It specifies CASSLEEPVNIQYF.

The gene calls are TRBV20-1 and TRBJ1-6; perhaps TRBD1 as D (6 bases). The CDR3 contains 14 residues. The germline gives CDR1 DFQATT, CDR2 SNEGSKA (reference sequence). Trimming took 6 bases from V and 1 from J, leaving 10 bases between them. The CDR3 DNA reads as TGCAGTGCCAAGGGGGGGTCCTATAATTCACCCCTCCACTTT. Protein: CSAKGGSYNSPLHF.

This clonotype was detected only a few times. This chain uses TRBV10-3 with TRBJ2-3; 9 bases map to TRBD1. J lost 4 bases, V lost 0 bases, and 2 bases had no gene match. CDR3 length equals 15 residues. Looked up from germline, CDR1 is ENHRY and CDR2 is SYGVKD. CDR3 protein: CAISESDRGSDTQYF. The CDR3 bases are TGTGCCATCAGTGAGTCTGACAGGGGGTCAGATACGCAGTATTTT.